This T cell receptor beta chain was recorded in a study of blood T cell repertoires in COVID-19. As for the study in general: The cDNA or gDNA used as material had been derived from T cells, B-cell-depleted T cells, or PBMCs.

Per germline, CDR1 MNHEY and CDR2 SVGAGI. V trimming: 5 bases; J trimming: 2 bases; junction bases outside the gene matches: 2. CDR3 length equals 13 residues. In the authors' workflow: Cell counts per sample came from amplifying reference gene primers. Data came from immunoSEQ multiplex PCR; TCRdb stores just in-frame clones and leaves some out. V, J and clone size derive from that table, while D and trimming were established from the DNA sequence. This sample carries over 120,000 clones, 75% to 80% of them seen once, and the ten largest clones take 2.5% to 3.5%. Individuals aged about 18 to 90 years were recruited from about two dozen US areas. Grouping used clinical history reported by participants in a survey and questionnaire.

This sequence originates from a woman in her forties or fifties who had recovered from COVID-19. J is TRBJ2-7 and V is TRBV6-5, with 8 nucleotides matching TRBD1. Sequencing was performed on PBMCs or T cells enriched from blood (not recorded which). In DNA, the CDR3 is TGTGCCAGCAGTCGGACAGGGACCTACGAGCAGTACTTC. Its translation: CASSRTGTYEQYF.